This T cell receptor beta chain was documented in a study of cytomegalovirus exposure and HLA in healthy donors. Study summary: Assignment to the Caucasian-associated ancestry cluster applied to approximately 80% of the approximately 400 genotyped donors. Study-level results: Most of the TCR beta V segments (in an earlier analysis) were productive either about 90% or about 30% of the time.

The PCR contained 60 Vbeta and 13 Jbeta primers. As originally analysed: The count from a later analysis was 60 million to 85 million unique TCR beta chains, around 10 million of them shared. Profiling relied on immunoSEQ multiplex PCR, and the TCRdb table lists in-frame clones only, not all of them. D and trimming come from the DNA, and the V and J calls and clone size come from that table. The repertoire holds some 90,000 clones, 82% seen once, with 3.8% in the top ten. This clone appeared a single time. Its matching antigen is unknown. This clonotype was obtained from a man aged 50-59 years in good health and CMV-seronegative. Sequences were obtained from PBMCs.

Here the CDR3 DNA reads TGTGCCAGCTCACTATCCGGGACAGCTCTCGAAGCTTTCTTT. Protein: CASSLSGTALEAFF. The chain couples TRBV18 to TRBJ1-1; TRBD1 agrees at 7 bases. Germline CDR1 KGHSH, CDR2 LQKENI. The CDR3 extends over 14 amino acids. The V segment lost 4 bases and the J segment 8 bases; nucleotides outside the gene matches: 10.